These 15 T cell receptor beta chains came from one sample sequenced in a study of CD4 T cell repertoires in COVID-19. This table comes from immunoSEQ multiplex PCR, and its TCRdb copy is limited to in-frame clones, with some not included. The data hold thousands of clones, with approximately 81% observed a single time. The memory T cells were sequenced right after ex vivo isolation, without culture. This specimen was effector memory CD4+ T cells from blood, taken before the COVID-19 pandemic. The receptors originated from a human donor who had COVID-19.

The chain employs TRBV15 and TRBJ2-6; 8 bases are a match to TRBD1. Losses at the gene ends were 3 bases for V and 0 bases for J; bases not matched to a gene: 4. This CDR3 is 17 amino acids long. CDR1 and CDR2 (germline): LNHNV, YYDKDF (reference sequence). The DNA of the CDR3 is TGTGCCACCAGCAGCGACAGGGGTGGCTCTGGGGCCAACGTCCTGACTTTC. Translated: CATSSDRGGSGANVLTF.

The rearrangement links TRBV27 to TRBJ2-1, with 9 bases fitting TRBD2. After removal of 5 bases from V and 5 bases from J, the junction contained 16 bases not matched to a gene. CDR3 length equals 18 residues. Germline CDR1 reads MNHEY; CDR2 reads SMNVEV (reference sequence). CDR3 region: CASSGKAGGPNRNNEQFF. CDR3 nucleotides: TGTGCCAGCAGTGGAAAGGCGGGAGGGCCAAATAGGAACAATGAGCAGTTCTTC.

The chain recombines TRBV7-2 with TRBJ2-6; maybe TRBD2 (5 bases). The CDR3 has 16 residues. In germline, CDR1 is SGHTA, CDR2 FQGNSA. Between the trimmed V and J ends, which lost 1 base and 1 base, there was a span of 8 bases. The CDR3 sequence: CASSLGRTSGANVLTF. The CDR3, as DNA: TGTGCCAGCAGCTTAGGCAGGACTTCTGGGGCCAACGTCCTGACTTTC.

About this clone: The same CDR3 is also encoded by other DNA sequences in this sample. This sequence joins TRBV2 and TRBJ1-6; D remains ambiguous. The CDR3 has 17 amino acids. The V end lost 7 bases, the J end lost 4 bases, and 20 bases lay between the germline ends. Germline CDR1 and CDR2: SNHLY and FYNNEI. The CDR3 DNA is TGTGCCAGCACAGACGGGATATCGGTCGGATATAATTCACCCCTCCACTTT. Translating gives CASTDGISVGYNSPLHF.

This clone was recorded a few times. V gene TRBV7-3 combines with J gene TRBJ1-1; no definite D call. V shed 6 bases and J shed 0 bases, with 14 bases lying between them. Germline CDR1 reads SGHTA; CDR2 reads FQGTGA. The CDR3 sequence is 15 residues long. The CDR3 DNA reads as TGTGCCAGCAGACCAACCAACTCCATGAACACTGAAGCTTTCTTT. Protein sequence: CASRPTNSMNTEAFF.

The count of this clone is one. CDR3 loop: CASSSQGIAGGNIQYF. DNA of the CDR3: TGCGCCAGCAGCTCACAGGGGATAGCGGGAGGAAACATTCAGTACTTC. This chain joins TRBV5-1 and TRBJ2-4, with 10 bases aligning to TRBD2. This CDR3 has 16 residues. V lost 3 bases and J lost 6; bases outside the gene matches: 9. Germline CDR1 and CDR2: SGHRS and YFSETQ.

The gene calls are TRBV27 and TRBJ1-2, with a weak D call TRBD1 (5 bases). V gave up 5 bases and J gave up 4 bases, with 17 bases separating them. The CDR3 length is 15 residues. The V gene's germline CDR1 is MNHEY and CDR2 SMNVEV (reference sequence). The DNA for the CDR3 is TGTGCCAGCAGTGATATTGGCAAGGGGCCCTATGGCTACACCTTC. As protein: CASSDIGKGPYGYTF.

The chain joins TRBV10-2 to TRBJ2-3, with 14 bases that match TRBD2. Germline CDR1 and CDR2: WSHSY and SAAADI. Losses at the gene ends were 8 bases for V and 0 bases for J; bases not matched to a gene: 7. There are 17 residues in the CDR3. This chain's CDR3 is CASLPGLAGDSTDTQYF. The CDR3 DNA reads TGCGCCAGCCTTCCGGGACTAGCGGGAGATAGCACAGATACGCAGTATTTT.

The chain links TRBV18 to TRBJ2-3; TRBD1 matches 9 bases. With 5 bases clipped from V and 2 bases from J, the junction kept 11 bases outside the gene matches. Germline assignment: CDR1 KGHSH and CDR2 LQKENI. The CDR3 runs to 17 residues. The CDR3 DNA sequence: TGTGCCAGCTCAACACTCACCGGACAGGGGATCACAGATACGCAGTATTTT. Protein product: CASSTLTGQGITDTQYF.

The V and J genes are TRBV7-2 and TRBJ2-5; 16 nucleotides agree with TRBD2. V trimming: 5 bases; J trimming: 5 bases; junction bases outside the gene matches: 11. This CDR3 is built from 18 residues. In germline, CDR1 is SGHTA, CDR2 FQGNSA. Here the CDR3 reads CASSRGLAGGPVWETQYF. CDR3 DNA sequence: TGTGCCAGCAGCAGGGGACTAGCGGGGGGGCCCGTTTGGGAGACCCAGTACTTC. Full variable domain (rest looked up from reference TRBV7-2 and TRBJ2-5): GAGVSQSPSNKVTEKGKDVELRCDPISGHTALYWYRQSLGQGLEFLIYFQGNSAPDKSGLPSDRFSAERTGGSVSTLTIQRTQQEDSAVYLCASSRGLAGGPVWETQYFGPGTRLLVL.

Comment on this clone: Sequence at one end of the junction differs from germline and may be a read error. V is TRBV28 and J is TRBJ1-2; no reliable D call. The germline gives CDR1 MDHEN, CDR2 SYDVKM. The CDR3 sequence is 13 residues long. CDR3 nucleotide sequence: TGTGCCAGCAGGAGAGGCGGCAACGAGGGCTACCCCTTC. This encodes CASRRGGNEGYPF.

The chain links TRBV29-1 to TRBJ1-1; 7 bases agree with TRBD1. The V segment lost 3 bases and the J segment 4 bases; nucleotides outside the gene matches: 5. This CDR3 has 13 amino acids. The germline gives CDR1 SQVTM, CDR2 ANQGSEA. DNA for the CDR3: TGCAGCGTTGAGGAGGGGGCGAGCACTGAAGCTTTCTTT. It encodes CSVEEGASTEAFF.

This clone was seen only a few times. V gene TRBV6-1 combines with J gene TRBJ1-5, with no clear D. Germline CDR1 and CDR2: MNHNS and SASEGT. V was clipped by 3 bases and J by 7 bases, with 13 bases between them. This CDR3 contains 14 residues. CDR3 DNA: TGTGCCAGCAGTGAGGAGGGAGGGTGGCAGCCCCAGCATTTT. Amino acids: CASSEEGGWQPQHF.

J is TRBJ2-3 and V is TRBV5-1; TRBD2 matches 11 bases. The ends lost 3 bases at V and 1 base at J; junction bases unmatched: 4. This CDR3 has 16 amino acids. In germline, CDR1 is SGHRS, CDR2 YFSETQ. Here the CDR3 reads CASSSGLAVRTDTQYF. The CDR3 nucleotides read TGCGCCAGCAGCTCGGGACTAGCGGTGCGCACAGATACGCAGTATTTT.

About this clone: The sample has other DNA sequences that encode this CDR3 too. The rearrangement uses TRBV6-1 and TRBJ1-6, with 7 nucleotides matching TRBD1. With 10 bases clipped from V and 1 base from J, the junction kept 4 bases outside the gene matches. Germline V gene lookup returns CDR1 MNHNS and CDR2 SASEGT. The CDR3 totals 14 residues. The CDR3: CATSGQSYNSPLHF. The CDR3 coding sequence is TGTGCCACCTCGGGACAGTCCTATAATTCACCCCTCCACTTT.